Following are 5 T cell receptor beta chains from one sample sequenced in a study of T cell changes during pregnancy in multiple sclerosis (dated by TCRdb to the late 2010s). The method behind the library was the immunoSEQ multiplex PCR assay. TCRdb retrieved this table from immuneACCESS and kept in-frame rearrangements only. Not all clones are present; in checked studies, unresolved V genes account for under half, and no reason is known for the remainder. The table for this sample lists about 43,000 clones; around 90% of them were counted only once. The ten largest clones represent less than 1.5% of the sample. The specimen sequenced was PBMCs (not recorded whether the cells were cultured). The source of these receptors is a female donor with multiple sclerosis, enrolled in a pregnancy study.

This clone is a singleton in its sample. One end of the junction does not line up with germline, which may come from a read error. V usage is TRBV4-2 and J usage is TRBJ1-2; no definite D call. Germline assignment: CDR1 LGHNA and CDR2 YNFKEQ. The CDR3 consists of 13 residues. The CDR3 sequence is CASSSPSNYGYTF. CDR3 bases: TGTGCCAGCAGCAGCCCCTCTAATTATGGCTACACCTTC.

The V gene is TRBV7-8, the J gene TRBJ1-1; D is uncertain. The germline gives CDR1 SGHVS, CDR2 FQNEAQ. The CDR3 contains 13 residues. V lost 5 bases and J 6 bases, leaving 13 bases between the germline ends. The CDR3: CASSLRALAEAFF. The CDR3 DNA is TGTGCCAGCAGCCTTAGGGCTTTGGCTGAAGCTTTCTTT.

Only one count was recorded for this clone. The CDR3 DNA reads as TGCGCCAGCGGCTCGGCTACCGGGTCTCAAGAGACCCAGTACTTC. This translates into CASGSATGSQETQYF. The chain couples TRBV5-1 to TRBJ2-5; D unresolved. Trimming shortened V by 7 bases and J by 2 bases, and 18 bases separated the two germline ends. The germline V gene encodes CDR1 SGHRS and CDR2 YFSETQ. The CDR3 runs 15 residues.

The chain combines TRBV5-4 with TRBJ1-2, with D unresolved. Germline CDR1 reads SGHNT; CDR2 reads YYREEE (reference sequence). Trimming left V 0 bases short and J 4 bases short, with 13 bases between. The CDR3 is 15 residues long. Here the CDR3 reads CASSLGASNSYGYTF. The CDR3 region has the DNA TGTGCCAGCAGCTTGGGGGCATCTAATTCCTATGGCTACACCTTC.

The chain uses TRBV11-2 and TRBJ2-5, with D unresolved. The V gene's germline CDR1 is SGHAT and CDR2 FQNNGV. Trimming removed 1 base at V and 1 base at J, with 10 bases between. This CDR3 comprises 15 residues. CDR3 nucleotides: TGTGCCAGCAGCTTAGGAACGAAGACCCAAGAGACCCAGTACTTC. Translation gives CASSLGTKTQETQYF.